Below are 21 T cell receptor beta chains sequenced from a single sample in a study of identical twins' blood T cells. TCRdb recomputed calls from the 5' RACE reads with MiXCR, one row per CDR3 protein. The sample carries a few hundred thousand distinct CDR3 sequences, about 28% recorded once. Sequences were obtained from PBMCs. Source of these receptors: a woman aged 18 to 55 in good health.

The CDR3 sequence is CASSKTGHLQETQYF. CDR3 nucleotide sequence: TGTGCCAGCAGCAAAACTGGACATCTCCAAGAGACCCAGTACTTC. The chain recombines TRBV14 with TRBJ2-5, with D possibly being TRBD1 (5 bases). The CDR3 extends over 15 amino acids. V lost 5 bases and J 1 base, leaving 14 bases between the germline ends. CDR1 SGHDN and CDR2 FVKESK come from the germline V gene.

The chain carries TRBV5-1 and TRBJ1-1; D possibly corresponds to TRBD1 (5 bases). This CDR3 spans 12 amino acids. Germline V gene lookup returns CDR1 SGHRS and CDR2 YFSETQ. V shed 0 bases and J shed 6 bases, with 6 bases lying between them. CDR3 protein: CASSLGDAEAFF. The CDR3 DNA sequence: TGCGCCAGCAGCTTGGGGGACGCTGAAGCTTTCTTT.

Only a few counts were recorded for this clonotype. This sequence joins TRBV12-3 or TRBV12-4 and TRBJ2-5, with 10 nucleotides matching TRBD2. CDR3 length: 14 residues. Unmatched junction bases numbered 6, after V lost 9 bases and J lost 2 bases. The chain's CDR3 is CASLTSGLQETQYF. CDR3 nucleotide sequence: TGTGCCAGTTTGACTAGCGGGCTTCAAGAGACCCAGTACTTC.

CDR3 in DNA: TGTGCCAGTAGTCCCTTGCTGGGCAATCAGCCCCAGCATTTT. Its protein product is CASSPLLGNQPQHF. The chain combines TRBV19 with TRBJ1-5; the D is unclear. Trimming took off 5 bases at V and 2 bases at J, with 10 bases between the two ends. The germline V gene encodes CDR1 LNHDA and CDR2 SQIVND (reference sequence). This CDR3 comprises 14 residues.

This clonotype was seen only a few times. The chain is built from TRBV7-8 and TRBJ2-1, with a possible D match to TRBD1 (6 bases). CDR1 and CDR2 (germline): SGHVS, FQNEAQ. This CDR3 has 12 amino acids. V dropped 5 bases and J dropped 9 bases, with 11 bases sitting between them. The CDR3 region is CASSQTGGEQFF. CDR3 sequence (DNA): TGTGCCAGCAGCCAGACAGGTGGTGAGCAGTTCTTC.

The chain has TRBV12-3 or TRBV12-4 and TRBJ2-7; D is undetermined. CDR3 length: 11 amino acids. Trimming took off 6 bases at V and 7 bases at J, with 10 bases between the two ends. The CDR3 here is CASSYEREQYF. CDR3 sequence (DNA): TGTGCCAGCAGCTATGAACGAGAGCAGTACTTC.

The chain couples TRBV25-1 to TRBJ2-1; 7 nucleotides match TRBD2. CDR1 is MGHDK and CDR2 is SYGVNS in the germline V gene. The junction had 13 bases not matched to a gene; V was cut back by 7 bases and J by 13 bases. The CDR3 has 13 amino acids. The CDR3 loop reads CASIDETSELQFF. CDR3 coding DNA: TGTGCCAGCATTGATGAAACTAGCGAGCTACAGTTCTTC.

This clonotype showed up just a few times. The V call is TRBV6-5, the J call TRBJ1-2; a possible D gene is TRBD1 (6 bases). The CDR3 contains 14 residues. From germline, CDR1 is MNHEY and CDR2 SVGAGI. Trimming stripped 0 bases from V and 6 bases from J, with 11 bases between. The CDR3 reads CASSYSRGYDGYTF. The CDR3 nucleotides read TGTGCCAGCAGTTACTCGAGGGGGTATGATGGCTACACCTTC.

This clonotype was seen ten or more times. V and J are TRBV3-1 and TRBJ1-2, with 8 bases that match TRBD1. V lost 7 bases to trimming and J lost 7 bases; unmatched junction nucleotides: 8. The CDR3 length is 13 residues. Germline V gene data show CDR1 as LGHDT and CDR2 as YNNKEL (reference sequence). CDR3 nucleotides: TGTGCCAGCACGAAACAGGGGGAAGCTGGCTACACCTTC. It codes for CASTKQGEAGYTF.

The chain combines TRBV5-1 with TRBJ2-7, with D perhaps TRBD2 (6 bases). Germline V lookup: CDR1 SGHRS, CDR2 YFSETQ. The CDR3 sequence is 13 residues long. With 8 bases removed from V and 6 bases from J, the gap between germline ends came to 18 bases. The CDR3 DNA reads TGCGCCAGTCGTAATGGGGAGGCCTGCGAGCAGTACTTC. It encodes CASRNGEACEQYF. The whole variable domain, remainder taken from reference TRBV5-1 and TRBJ2-7, is KAGVTQTPRYLIKTRGQQVTLSCSPISGHRSVSWYQQTPGQGLQFLFEYFSETQRNKGNFPGRFSGRQFSNSRSEMNVSTLELGDSALYLCASRNGEACEQYFGPGTRLTVT.

This clonotype was found a few times. The chain links TRBV6-5 to TRBJ2-7, with 9 bases aligning to TRBD2. J gave up 4 bases and V 10 bases, and 5 bases lay outside the gene matches. This CDR3 spans 12 amino acids. From germline, CDR1 is MNHEY and CDR2 SVGAGI. In DNA, the CDR3 is TGTGCCACCCAAAGCGGGGGGTACGAGCAGTACTTC. It specifies CATQSGGYEQYF.

This clonotype was detected ten times or more. The genes are TRBV29-1 and TRBJ1-1; the D gene is possibly TRBD1 (5 bases). The CDR3 spans 13 residues. Germline V gene sequence: CDR1 SQVTM, CDR2 ANQGSEA. Trimming took off 7 bases at V and 0 bases at J, with 12 bases between the two ends. The CDR3 DNA reads TGCAGCGCTGACAGACTAATGAACACTGAAGCTTTCTTT. Translation gives CSADRLMNTEAFF.

This clonotype was observed a few times. The chain has TRBV7-9 and TRBJ2-5, with D unclear. Trimming took 3 bases from V and 2 from J, leaving 13 bases between them. Per the germline V gene, CDR1 is SEHNR and CDR2 is FQNEAQ (reference sequence). The CDR3 has 15 amino acids. The CDR3 DNA reads TGTGCCAGCAGCTTGTTTGTCGGTCAACAAGAGACCCAGTACTTC. Translated: CASSLFVGQQETQYF.

This clonotype appeared many times. The chain combines TRBV29-1 with TRBJ1-2; D is unclear. The ends were cut back, 2 bases at V and 8 bases at J, with 15 bases in the middle. The CDR3 extends over 13 amino acids. The germline CDR1 and CDR2 sequences are SQVTM and ANQGSEA. The CDR3 is CSVERVRKEGYTF. The DNA for the CDR3 is TGCAGCGTTGAAAGGGTTAGGAAGGAGGGCTACACCTTC.

In its sample, this clonotype was seen a few times. The V call is TRBV20-1, the J call TRBJ1-3, with 7 bases that match TRBD1. V shed 6 bases and J 0 bases; nucleotides not matched to a gene: 5. The germline CDR1 and CDR2 sequences are DFQATT and SNEGSKA (reference sequence). The CDR3 sequence is 14 residues long. The chain's CDR3 is CSAWDRNSGNTIYF. The CDR3 DNA follows: TGCAGTGCATGGGACAGAAACTCTGGAAACACCATATATTTT.

This rearrangement joins TRBV6-2 or TRBV6-3 to TRBJ1-1, with D tentatively TRBD1 (5 bases). Per the germline V gene, CDR1 is MNHEY and CDR2 is SVGEGT. Trimming removed 8 bases from V and 1 base from J, with 17 bases in between. The CDR3 spans 15 residues. CDR3 DNA sequence: TGTGCCAGCGCAAGGACACACAGCTCGAACACTGAAGCTTTCTTT. Residues: CASARTHSSNTEAFF.

This clonotype was recorded a few times. Relative to the germline gene, one junction end is altered; a read error may explain this. This chain joins TRBV12-3 or TRBV12-4 and TRBJ2-7; D is unclear. The CDR3 is 11 amino acids. CDR3 protein: CAGSLTYEQYF. CDR3 DNA: TGTGCCGGCAGCCTAACCTACGAGCAGTACTTC.

This clonotype came up once. This sequence joins TRBV15 and TRBJ2-7; no clear D gene. The V and J ends lost 0 bases and 3 bases respectively, with 9 bases between them. The germline CDR1 and CDR2 sequences are LNHNV and YYDKDF (reference sequence). The length of the CDR3 is 14 residues. The CDR3 spells CATSRDHNRYEQYF. In DNA form, the CDR3 reads TGTGCCACCAGCAGAGATCACAACCGCTACGAGCAGTACTTC.

This clonotype appeared a few times. The chain carries TRBV2 and TRBJ1-2; D unresolved. Between the trimmed V and J ends, which lost 6 bases and 13 bases, there was a span of 21 bases. The CDR3 sequence is 13 residues long. Germline V gives CDR1 SNHLY, CDR2 FYNNEI. CDR3 loop: CASRDREYMAGTF. The CDR3 nucleotides are TGTGCCAGCAGGGACCGCGAATATATGGCTGGCACCTTC.

This clonotype has only a few counts. CDR3 bases: TGTGCCAGCAGCTTAGATGAGGAGAATGAGCAGTTCTTC. Protein: CASSLDEENEQFF. The chain combines TRBV11-3 with TRBJ2-1; D remains unclear. The V end lost 0 bases, the J end lost 7 bases, and 7 bases lay between the germline ends. From germline, CDR1 is SGHNT and CDR2 YENEEA. The CDR3 runs to 13 residues. The full variable domain, in which reference TRBV11-3 and TRBJ2-1 provide the parts outside the CDR3, is EAGVVQSPRYKIIEKKQPVAFWCNPISGHNTLYWYLQNLGQGPELLIRYENEEAVDDSQLPKDRFSAERLKGVDSTLKIQPAELGDSAVYLCASSLDEENEQFFGPGTRLTVL.

This clonotype came up once. The rearrangement links TRBV11-3 to TRBJ2-2, with D unresolved. The germline V and J ends were trimmed by 6 bases and 5 bases, with 10 bases remaining between them. The CDR3 runs to 13 residues. Per germline, CDR1 SGHNT and CDR2 YENEEA. CDR3 in DNA: TGTGCCAGCAGACCCGTAATAACCGGGGAGCTGTTTTTT. It yields the protein CASRPVITGELFF.